This TCR beta chain appears in the sequencing data of a study of blood T cells in healthy people across ages. Points on this clonotype: What it binds is unknown.

Germline CDR1 is DFQATT and CDR2 is SNEGSKA (reference sequence). Deletions cut 3 bases from V and 3 bases from J, with 20 bases between. The CDR3 spans 16 residues. Study-level findings and limits: CMV status of donors was not determined, possibly confounding expanded clonotype changes. Estimates of diversity drawn from one million T cells were considered underestimates. Older age went with lower TCR beta diversity per million T cells, in a roughly linear way.

Primed by a sample-barcoded 5' primer and a J-beta primer mix, a second PCR proceeded for about 7 to 12 cycles. TCRdb fed the 5' RACE reads into MiXCR, producing one record per CDR3 protein. The sample has nearly 800,000 distinct CDR3 sequences, around 50% seen once. The rearrangement uses TRBV20-1 and TRBJ1-2; D might be TRBD1 (5 bases). The clonotype originates from a man aged 35 to 55 in good health. Sequenced input: blood. Written as DNA, the CDR3 is TGCAGTGCTAGGGAACCAGGGCGAGGTCTCGACTATGGCTACACCTTC. Its protein is CSAREPGRGLDYGYTF.